This T cell receptor beta chain was documented in a study of blood T cell repertoires in COVID-19. The table came from immunoSEQ multiplex PCR; TCRdb's copy has only in-frame clones and leaves some out. The sample holds tens of thousands of clones, roughly nine tenths seen once. The trim removed 4 bases at V and 4 bases at J, leaving 5 bases unmatched. Germline V gene lookup returns CDR1 SGHRS and CDR2 YFSETQ. CDR3 length: 14 amino acids. V and J are TRBV5-1 and TRBJ2-7, with TRBD2 identical over 10 bases. The sample consisted of peripheral blood. The sequence came from a man aged 60 to 75 with acute or convalescent COVID-19. CDR3: CASSRASGSYEQYF. CDR3 DNA: TGCGCCAGCAGCAGGGCTAGCGGGAGTTACGAGCAGTACTTC.